A selection of T cell receptor beta chains follows, all from one sample in a study of blood T cell repertoires in COVID-19. Using immunoSEQ multiplex PCR, the repertoire was profiled, and TCRdb retains in-frame clones only, with some absent. The sample holds 30,000 to 45,000 clones, around nine tenths seen once. The source material was peripheral blood. These receptors originate from a man in his sixties with active COVID-19. Each CDR3 is given with its conserved first and last residue. A D gene is named only where the DNA matches it firmly. Clone sizes are given selectively: once, few, many, or a class where the clone is expanded.

d_gene,v_gene,j_gene,abundance,CDR3nt,CDR3aa
TRBD2,TRBV5-1,TRBJ2-5,.,TGCGCCAGCAGCTTGGTGGCGGGAGGGGGTGAGACCCAGTACTTC,CASSLVAGGGETQYF
.,TRBV12-3/TRBV12-4,TRBJ1-4,.,TGTGCCAGCAGTTTAGAAGGGGGTGAAAAACTGTTTTTT,CASSLEGGEKLFF
.,TRBV27,TRBJ2-3,.,TGTGCCAGCAGTTTGGACTATACCACAGATACGCAGTATTTT,CASSLDYTTDTQYF
.,TRBV7-9,TRBJ1-1,.,TGTGCCAGCAGCCCCGGACAAGATCAAGCTTTCTTT,CASSPGQDQAFF
.,TRBV3-1/TRBV3-2,TRBJ2-5,.,TGTGCCAGCAGCCAAGACCCGGGAGTCGAGACCCAGTACTTC,CASSQDPGVETQYF
TRBD2,TRBV3-1/TRBV3-2,TRBJ2-2,.,TGTGCCAGCAGCCCCCGCGGTGGGAGGGATGCCGGGGAGCTGTTTTTT,CASSPRGGRDAGELFF
TRBD1,TRBV4-1,TRBJ1-2,.,TGCGCCAGCAGCCGGGACAGGGCGGAACTGAACTATGGCTACACCTTC,CASSRDRAELNYGYTF
.,TRBV15,TRBJ2-7,.,TGTGCCACAAGTCCAGGGGGGACCTACGAGCAGTACTTC,CATSPGGTYEQYF
.,TRBV7-3,TRBJ2-7,.,TGTGCCAGCAGCTTAACAGGGGTAGGCCGAGAGGAGCAGTACTTC,CASSLTGVGREEQYF
.,TRBV5-1,TRBJ2-4,.,TGCGCCAGCAGCCCAGACACATTCGACGTCGGAAACATTCAGTACTTC,CASSPDTFDVGNIQYF
.,TRBV21-1,TRBJ1-4,.,TGTGCCAGCCAGTTTCAAAAGGACAGGGCGATCCGTGCTAATGAAAAACTGTTTTTT,CASQFQKDRAIRANEKLFF
TRBD1,TRBV30,TRBJ1-3,.,TGTGCCTGGGATCGGGACAGGGGCTTTTTCTCTGGAAACACCATATATTTT,CAWDRDRGFFSGNTIYF
.,TRBV15,TRBJ1-1,.,TGTGCCACCAGCAGACCCTTAGGGGCAGGGGACACTGAAGCTTTCTTT,CATSRPLGAGDTEAFF
.,TRBV30,TRBJ2-3,.,TGTGCCTGGACCCGAGGGGGGGGCGACACAGATACGCAGTATTTT,CAWTRGGGDTDTQYF
.,TRBV19,TRBJ1-5,.,TGTGCCAGTAGTATCTACGGGAATAGCAATCAGCCCCAGCATTTT,CASSIYGNSNQPQHF
TRBD2,TRBV6-5,TRBJ2-3,once,TGTGCCAGCACCTGGACTAGCGGGGCAGATACGCAGTATTTT,CASTWTSGADTQYF
TRBD2,TRBV28,TRBJ2-1,.,TGTGCCAGCACTCTGCGGGGGGGCAACAATGAGCAGTTCTTC,CASTLRGGNNEQFF
TRBD1,TRBV19,TRBJ1-4,.,TGTGCCAGTGCCGACAGGGGGCGTATTGAAAAACTGTTTTTT,CASADRGRIEKLFF
TRBD1,TRBV10-3,TRBJ2-2,.,TGTGCCATCAGGGGGACAGATTACACCGGGGAGCTGTTTTTT,CAIRGTDYTGELFF
TRBD2,TRBV9,TRBJ2-2,once,TGTGCCAGCAGCGTAGGAAACCCTAGCGGATACACCGGGGAGCTGTTTTTT,CASSVGNPSGYTGELFF
.,TRBV5-4,TRBJ2-7,.,TGTGCCAGCAGCTTGGCGGGAGTCTACGAGCAGTACTTC,CASSLAGVYEQYF
.,TRBV6-2/TRBV6-3,TRBJ1-6,.,TGTGCCAGCAGTTCTATCTCCCAGGCAGCAGAAAGATTT,CASSSISQAAERF
.,TRBV10-2,TRBJ1-5,.,TGCGCCAGCAGTGAGCAAGGGGGTGGGAATCAGCCCCAGCATTTT,CASSEQGGGNQPQHF
TRBD1,TRBV27,TRBJ1-3,.,TGTGCCAGCAGTTTATCTGGGACAGGGGGAAACACCATATATTTT,CASSLSGTGGNTIYF
TRBD1,TRBV30,TRBJ1-5,.,TGTGCCTGCGACAGGGGGCCCTCATTTAGGAAATCTTTAAGGCATCAGCCCCAGCATTTT,CACDRGPSFRKSLRHQPQHF
TRBD2,TRBV18,TRBJ2-1,.,TGTGCCAGCTCACCAAGGCTAGCGGGAGACTCCTACAATGAGCAGTTCTTC,CASSPRLAGDSYNEQFF
.,TRBV18,TRBJ1-1,.,TGTGCCAGCTCACCACAGGGAGGGAACACTGAAGCTTTCTTT,CASSPQGGNTEAFF
TRBD2,TRBV7-9,TRBJ2-5,.,TGTGCCAGCACCGAACGGACTAGCGGACAAGAGACCCAGTACTTC,CASTERTSGQETQYF
.,TRBV20-1,TRBJ2-7,.,TGCAGTGCTAGGTGGACAGAGCAGTACTTC,CSARWTEQYF
.,TRBV10-1,TRBJ2-5,.,TGCGCCAGCAGTGAGTCGTGGCAACGGGGGAAAGAGACCCAGTACTTC,CASSESWQRGKETQYF
.,TRBV3-1/TRBV3-2,TRBJ1-2,.,TGTGCCAGCAGCCAAGCACCCTTGGGGGGTTCCTATGGCTACACCTTC,CASSQAPLGGSYGYTF
.,TRBV7-2,TRBJ1-1,.,TGTGCCAGCAGCTTATTGGTCTGGGGGGACACTGAAGCTTTCTTT,CASSLLVWGDTEAFF
.,TRBV6-2/TRBV6-3,TRBJ2-3,.,TGTGCCAGCAGTTCAAGCGTCAGCACAGATACGCAGTATTTT,CASSSSVSTDTQYF
.,TRBV6-5,TRBJ2-7,.,TGTGCCAGCACCTCGACAGGCCCCTACGAGCAGTACTTC,CASTSTGPYEQYF
TRBD2,TRBV11-2,TRBJ2-1,.,TGTGCCAGCAGCCCCCGACTAGCGGGAAGGAGTGAGCAGTTCTTC,CASSPRLAGRSEQFF
TRBD2,TRBV6-5,TRBJ2-5,once,TGTGCCAGCAGTTACACTAGCGGGAGTGGGTCGGAGACCCAGTACTTC,CASSYTSGSGSETQYF
TRBD2,TRBV5-1,TRBJ2-1,.,TGCGCCAGCAGCTTCGTCGGGACTAGCGGGATGGGGGAGGCCTACAATGAGCAGTTCTTC,CASSFVGTSGMGEAYNEQFF
TRBD1,TRBV24-1,TRBJ2-2,once,TGTGCCACCAACTCCGGGACAGGGGACACCGGGGAGCTGTTTTTT,CATNSGTGDTGELFF
.,TRBV19,TRBJ2-3,once,TGTGCCAGTAGGAGGTTGATCACAGATACGCAGTATTTT,CASRRLITDTQYF
TRBD2,TRBV7-6,TRBJ2-7,few,TGTGCCAGCAGCCCTCTAGCGGGGCCTACCTACGAGCAGTACTTC,CASSPLAGPTYEQYF
.,TRBV4-2,TRBJ2-3,.,TGTGCCAGCAGCAGCTCCTACGGGAGCACAGATACGCAGTATTTT,CASSSSYGSTDTQYF
.,TRBV6-1,TRBJ2-2,.,TGTGCCAGCAGTGAACACGACACAAACACCGGGGAGCTGTTTTTT,CASSEHDTNTGELFF